Sequencing of this T cell receptor beta chain was carried out in a study of T-cell reconstitution after alpha-beta-depleted transplantation in children. Notes on the study in general: A year had passed since transplant, and T-cell counts and diversity by then came mostly from newly produced T cells. Expanded graft clones numbering several hundred reportedly gave rise to alpha-beta T cells about two months after transplant.

A word on this clonotype: Its target is unknown.

TCRbeta library preparation incorporated unique molecular identifiers. A single record per CDR3 protein comes from TCRdb applying MiXCR to the PCR reads. The profile covers a few hundred thousand distinct CDR3 sequences, with more than 20% appearing a single time and 30% to 45% taken by the ten largest. This sequence originates from a boy under two years old with Wiskott-Aldrich syndrome, due to receive a stem cell transplant. Source: PBMCs, taken before TCRalphabeta/CD19-depleted stem cell transplant.

CDR3 bases: TGCGCCAGCAGGGCCCCTAGCGTCTCCTACAATGAGCAGTTCTTC. Translation gives CASRAPSVSYNEQFF. This chain links TRBV5-1 with TRBJ2-1; perhaps TRBD2 as D (6 bases). The CDR3 extends over 15 amino acids. Germline CDR1 reads SGHRS; CDR2 reads YFSETQ. Deletions cut 5 bases from V and 0 bases from J, with 12 bases between.